Listed below are T cell receptor beta chains from one sample, sequenced in a study of CD8 T cells in Susac syndrome. From the immunoSEQ multiplex PCR reads, TCRdb called clonotypes with MiXCR, one entry per CDR3 protein. The data hold approximately 170,000 distinct CDR3 sequences, with around 94% observed a single time. Sequences were obtained from CD4+ T cells from PBMCs. The receptor set was obtained from a human donor with multiple sclerosis. Both conserved end residues are part of each CDR3. A D gene is named only where the DNA matches it firmly. Clone sizes are given selectively: once, few, many, or a class where the clone is expanded.

TRBV5-5	.	.	TRBJ2-2	TGTGCCAGCAGCTTGGAAGGGCGCACCGGGGAGCTGTTTTTT	CASSLEGRTGELFF
TRBV10-3	.	.	TRBJ2-7	TGTGCCATCAGTGAGCAAAAGCGAACCTACGAGCAGTACTTC	CAISEQKRTYEQYF
TRBV6-6	.	TRBD1	TRBJ2-1	TGTGCCAGCAGTTACCCGGGACAGGGGATCAATGAGCAGTTCTTC	CASSYPGQGINEQFF
TRBV7-2	.	.	TRBJ1-2	TGTGCCAGCAGTTCAGGCCCCGCGCAGAGCGCCAACTATGGCTACACCTTC	CASSSGPAQSANYGYTF
TRBV11-1	.	TRBD2	TRBJ2-1	TGTGCCAGCAGGTTAGCGGGTACTGCCTCCGAGCAGTTCTTC	CASRLAGTASEQFF
TRBV5-1	.	.	TRBJ1-1	TGCGCCAGCAGCCGCAGTGGGGATTTTGCTGAAGCTTTCTTT	CASSRSGDFAEAFF
TRBV3-1	.	.	TRBJ1-5	TGTGCCAGCAGCCCCACCGAGGCGCCCGGTCAGCCCCAGCATTTT	CASSPTEAPGQPQHF
TRBV27	once	.	TRBJ1-6	TGTGCCAGCAGTTCCCCCGCGGGGGCAGGGCGTTCACCCCTCCACTTT	CASSSPAGAGRSPLHF
TRBV29-1	.	.	TRBJ1-1	TGCAGCGTGGGCGAAGGAGGTGAAGCTTTCTTT	CSVGEGGEAFF
TRBV29-1	.	.	TRBJ2-7	TGCAGCGTTGGGGAGCCCCCATACGAGCAGTACTTC	CSVGEPPYEQYF
TRBV5-1	.	TRBD2	TRBJ2-7	TGCGCCAGCAGTTCCGGGACTAGCGGGTCGTACGAGCAGTACTTC	CASSSGTSGSYEQYF
TRBV6-5	.	.	TRBJ2-7	TGTGCCAGCAGTTACTCCCAGACAGGCGCCCAAATCTACGAGCAGTACTTC	CASSYSQTGAQIYEQYF
TRBV25-1	once	.	TRBJ2-7	TGTGCCAGCAATGGGGCAGGGGAGGGCGAGCAGTACTTC	CASNGAGEGEQYF
TRBV2	once	.	TRBJ1-5	TGTGCCAGCAAAGAGGGGATAAGCAATCAGCCCCAGCATTTT	CASKEGISNQPQHF
TRBV7-2	.	.	TRBJ2-2	TGTGCCAGCAGCTCGTATCCCGGGGGCACCGGGGAGCTGTTTTTT	CASSSYPGGTGELFF
TRBV3-1	.	.	TRBJ1-2	TGTGCCAGCAGCCAAGATGCAGGCTACACCTTC	CASSQDAGYTF
TRBV12-3/TRBV12-4	.	TRBD2	TRBJ2-3	TGTGCCAGCAGGCATCCAGCGGGAGGAGATACGCAGTATTTT	CASRHPAGGDTQYF
TRBV6-1	.	.	TRBJ1-1	TGTGCCAGCCGGGGGTCCAGCGCCAATGAAGCTTTCTTT	CASRGSSANEAFF
TRBV5-1	.	.	TRBJ2-1	TGCGCCAGCAGCGCCTCAGCGCACAGCTCCTACAATGAGCAGTTCTTC	CASSASAHSSYNEQFF
TRBV25-1	.	.	TRBJ2-6	TGTGCCAGCAGTGGAGTAGCGGCCTCTGGGGCCAACGTCCTGACTTTC	CASSGVAASGANVLTF
TRBV18	once	.	TRBJ2-1	TGTGCCAGCTCACCACCAATGGCAAATGAGCAGTTCTTC	CASSPPMANEQFF
TRBV6-5	.	TRBD1	TRBJ2-7	TGTGCCAGCAGTTACCGAATCTCTGGACAGGGCGTTACCTACGAGCAGTACTTC	CASSYRISGQGVTYEQYF
TRBV6-2/TRBV6-3	.	.	TRBJ1-5	TGTGCCAGCAGTTATTTTGTTGTTAAAAAGGGACCTGGGCAGCCCCAGCATTTT	CASSYFVVKKGPGQPQHF
TRBV6-4	.	.	TRBJ1-2	TGTGCCAGCAGGAGACTTTTTTTGTATGGCTACACCTTC	CASRRLFLYGYTF
TRBV24-1	.	.	TRBJ2-7	TGTGCCACCAGTGATTCAGTTTCCTACGAGCAGTACTTC	CATSDSVSYEQYF
TRBV6-2/TRBV6-3	.	TRBD2	TRBJ2-7	TGTGCCAGCAGGACAGGTGGGACTAGCGGGTCCTACGAGCAGTACTTC	CASRTGGTSGSYEQYF
TRBV28	once	.	TRBJ1-1	TGTGCCAGCAGTTTTAAGTTCTCCAGGGACACTGAAGCTTTCTTT	CASSFKFSRDTEAFF
TRBV18	.	.	TRBJ1-1	TGTGCCAGCTCCCCCGGCGGTACTGACACTGAAGCTTTCTTT	CASSPGGTDTEAFF
TRBV12-3/TRBV12-4	.	TRBD2	TRBJ2-7	TGTGCCAGCACTCCGACTAGCCCGTCCTACGAGCAGTACTTC	CASTPTSPSYEQYF
TRBV6-1	.	.	TRBJ2-4	TGTGCCAGCAGTACCCCGATGTCCCTAGCCAAAAACATTCAGTACTTC	CASSTPMSLAKNIQYF
TRBV4-2	.	.	TRBJ2-3	TGTGCCAGCAGCCAAGACGGAGGAGGGAAGGCAGATACGCAGTATTTT	CASSQDGGGKADTQYF
TRBV6-2/TRBV6-3	.	TRBD2	TRBJ2-1	TGTGCCAGCAGCAGGACTAGCGGGCCGTATGAGCAGTTCTTC	CASSRTSGPYEQFF
TRBV20-1	once	.	TRBJ2-4	TGCAGTGCTAGCGGGGCTTTGTTAGCCAAAAACATTCAGTACTTC	CSASGALLAKNIQYF
TRBV7-2	.	.	TRBJ2-6	TGTGCCGAGAGCTCTGGGGCCAACGTCCTGACTTTC	CAESSGANVLTF
TRBV19	.	TRBD1	TRBJ2-5	TGTGCCAGTAGTATGACACAGGGGGTGCAGTACTTC	CASSMTQGVQYF
TRBV4-1	.	.	TRBJ2-1	TGCGCCAGCAGCCCCCGGGACTCGACTTACAATGAGCAGTTCTTC	CASSPRDSTYNEQFF
TRBV12-3/TRBV12-4	.	.	TRBJ2-2	TGTGCCAGCCGGAAGGCCGGGGAGCTGTTTTTT	CASRKAGELFF
TRBV13	.	.	TRBJ1-1	TGTGCCAGCACCTCCGGAGGGTTCACTGAAGCTTTCTTT	CASTSGGFTEAFF
TRBV20-1	few	.	TRBJ2-7	TGCAGTGCTAGACGAGGAAGCGGGTATCCCTCCTACGAGCAGTACTTC	CSARRGSGYPSYEQYF
TRBV7-2	.	TRBD1	TRBJ2-1	TGTGCCAGCAGCTTTGAGACAGGGGTCGCCTACAATGAGCAGTTCTTC	CASSFETGVAYNEQFF
TRBV19	.	.	TRBJ2-4	TGTGCCAGTAGTATCGACCCACCAGGCAAAAACATTCAGTACTTC	CASSIDPPGKNIQYF
TRBV30	.	.	TRBJ2-1	TGTGCCTGGAGTTGGACCAACAATGAGCAGTTCTTC	CAWSWTNNEQFF
TRBV20-1	.	.	TRBJ1-1	TGCAGTGCTAGCGACTATGGGGGGCGGGCCACTGAAGCTTTCTTT	CSASDYGGRATEAFF
TRBV6-5	.	TRBD1	TRBJ2-3	TGTGCCAGCAGTTACCTTCCTGGGACAGCTAGCACAGATACGCAGTATTTT	CASSYLPGTASTDTQYF
TRBV27	.	.	TRBJ2-6	TGTGCCAGCAAGGACCTCTCTTTGGCCAACGTCCTGACTTTC	CASKDLSLANVLTF
TRBV25-1	.	.	TRBJ2-2	TGTGCCAGCAGTGATCAGGGTATAGGCACCGGGGAGCTGTTTTTT	CASSDQGIGTGELFF
TRBV18	once	.	TRBJ2-7	TGTGCCAGCTCGCCTGGACTAAATAACGAGCAGTACTTC	CASSPGLNNEQYF
TRBV4-1	.	.	TRBJ1-1	TGCGCCAGCAGCCAAGACGGACGGGGCAGTAGGACTTTCTTT	CASSQDGRGSRTFF
TRBV29-1	.	.	TRBJ1-2	TGCAGCGTTGAAAACAGGAACTATGGCTACACCTTC	CSVENRNYGYTF
TRBV12-3/TRBV12-4	once	TRBD2	TRBJ2-1	TGTGCCAGCAGTCGCCCGGTGGTAGCGGGGATCCCTCTGGGGCAGTTCTTC	CASSRPVVAGIPLGQFF
TRBV29-1	.	.	TRBJ2-2	TGCAGCGTTGTGGTTGCTGGAAGATCCGGGGAGCTGTTTTTT	CSVVVAGRSGELFF
TRBV5-6	.	.	TRBJ2-6	TGTGCCAGCAGCTTTCTGCTCTCTGGGGCCAACGTCCTGACTTTC	CASSFLLSGANVLTF
TRBV3-1	.	.	TRBJ2-7	TGTGCCAGCAGCCTCAACTCCCGCTCCTACGAGCAGTACTTC	CASSLNSRSYEQYF
TRBV20-1	.	TRBD2	TRBJ2-7	TGCAGTGCTCAGCCCGGGACTAGCGACGAGCAGTACTTC	CSAQPGTSDEQYF
TRBV12-5	once	TRBD1	TRBJ1-3	TGTGCTAGTGGCCTCGACAGGGGGGGTGGAAACACCATATATTTT	CASGLDRGGGNTIYF